Sequencing of this T cell receptor (beta chain) was carried out in a study of cytomegalovirus exposure and HLA in healthy donors. Broader study findings: A later analysis reportedly found fewer N-insertions in an Asian-associated ancestry cluster than the roughly 670-donor mean.

The primer mix had 60 Vbeta and 13 Jbeta primers. Produced via immunoSEQ multiplex PCR; TCRdb's table is partial and in-frame only. This listing includes tens of thousands of clones. Concerning this clone itself: Its target is not known.

Per germline, CDR1 SGHRS and CDR2 YFSETQ. The CDR3 is 15 residues long. With 5 bases clipped from V and 6 bases from J, the junction kept 8 bases outside the gene matches. The sequence was obtained from a man aged 40-49 years in good health and CMV-seronegative. V gene TRBV5-1 combines with J gene TRBJ1-1; TRBD1 agrees at 12 bases. The sample taken for sequencing was PBMCs. CDR3 region: CASSLGQGAQAEAFF. As DNA, the CDR3 is TGCGCCAGCAGTCTGGGACAGGGGGCGCAGGCTGAAGCTTTCTTT. The full variable domain, with the rest looked up from reference TRBV5-1 and TRBJ1-1, is KAGVTQTPRYLIKTRGQQVTLSCSPISGHRSVSWYQQTPGQGLQFLFEYFSETQRNKGNFPGRFSGRQFSNSRSEMNVSTLELGDSALYLCASSLGQGAQAEAFFGQGTRLTVV.